The 13 T cell receptor beta chains given below trace back to one sample, sequenced in a study of cytomegalovirus exposure and HLA in healthy donors. Produced via immunoSEQ multiplex PCR; TCRdb's table is partial and in-frame only. The sample includes about 70,000 clones, approximately 92% seen only once; the top ten take 5.3%. Sequenced input: PBMCs. The receptors were sampled from a man in his late teens or twenties in good health and CMV-seropositive.

This clone was found once. The chain has TRBV28 and TRBJ2-7; D gene ambiguous. The CDR3 is 11 residues long. Per the germline V gene, CDR1 is MDHEN and CDR2 is SYDVKM. The V and J ends lost 7 bases and 4 bases respectively, with 8 bases between them. In DNA form, the CDR3 reads TGTGCCAGCAAGAGAATGTACGAGCAGTACTTC. This sequence encodes CASKRMYEQYF.

This sequence joins TRBV28 and TRBJ2-5, with no clear D. The CDR3 length is 13 residues. V dropped 5 bases and J dropped 1 base, with 8 bases sitting between them. Germline lookup yields CDR1 MDHEN and CDR2 SYDVKM. CDR3 in amino acids: CASSPLVQETQYF. As DNA, the CDR3 is TGTGCCAGCAGTCCCTTAGTCCAAGAGACCCAGTACTTC.

This chain joins TRBV27 and TRBJ2-7; 9 bases match TRBD1. In germline, CDR1 is MNHEY, CDR2 SMNVEV (reference sequence). V was pared by 5 bases and J by 7 bases, with 12 bases of the junction left unmatched. CDR3 length: 15 amino acids. The CDR3 loop is CASSPGTGLGPEQYF. DNA for the CDR3: TGTGCCAGCAGTCCCGGGACAGGGCTCGGTCCAGAGCAGTACTTC.

The chain recombines TRBV30 with TRBJ2-2, with D possibly TRBD2 on 6 matching bases. The germline V gene has CDR1 GTSNPN and CDR2 SVGIG (reference sequence). The CDR3 is 12 residues long. The V end lost 1 base, the J end lost 6 bases, and 6 bases lay between the germline ends. The CDR3 DNA reads TGTGCCTGGAGTGCGGGAGCCGGGGAGCTGTTTTTT. This encodes CAWSAGAGELFF.

The rearrangement joins TRBV27 to TRBJ2-1, with 9 bases that match TRBD2. Germline assignment: CDR1 MNHEY and CDR2 SMNVEV (reference sequence). Losses at the gene ends were 7 bases for V and 7 bases for J; bases not matched to a gene: 11. The CDR3 has 15 residues. The CDR3 loop is CASTPLAGVTNEQFF. DNA of the CDR3: TGTGCCAGCACCCCCTTAGCGGGAGTTACGAATGAGCAGTTCTTC.

The chain has TRBV4-1 and TRBJ2-7; a possible D gene is TRBD2 (6 bases). Looked up from germline, CDR1 is MGHRA and CDR2 is YSYEKL. The CDR3 runs to 14 residues. V gave up 4 bases and J gave up 2 bases, with 12 bases separating them. The CDR3 here is CASSLFGGTYEQYF. Here the CDR3 DNA reads TGCGCCAGCAGCCTTTTCGGGGGAACCTACGAGCAGTACTTC.

The chain couples TRBV27 to TRBJ2-7; D is possibly TRBD1 (6 bases). The CDR3 consists of 15 residues. Germline V gene lookup returns CDR1 MNHEY and CDR2 SMNVEV (reference sequence). Trimming removed 2 bases at V and 5 bases at J, with 16 bases between. CDR3 nucleotide sequence: TGTGCCAGCAGTTTAAAAGGGGGTTGGTTCCACGAGCAGTACTTC. Encoded protein: CASSLKGGWFHEQYF.

V and J are TRBV6-1 and TRBJ1-5, with TRBD1 matching over 7 bases. Germline V lookup: CDR1 MNHNS, CDR2 SASEGT. The CDR3 totals 13 residues. The V segment lost 8 bases and the J segment 5 bases; nucleotides outside the gene matches: 6. The DNA of the CDR3 is TGTGCCAGCGGGGCGGGACAGTATCAGCCCCAGCATTTT. Its protein product is CASGAGQYQPQHF.

The V and J genes are TRBV9 and TRBJ2-5, with TRBD2 identical over 10 bases. The ends lost 0 bases at V and 0 bases at J; junction bases unmatched: 5. CDR3 length: 17 residues. CDR1 SGDLS and CDR2 YYNGEE come from the germline V gene. In nucleotides, the CDR3 is TGTGCCAGCAGCGTAGATCCAGCGGGAGGGAACCAAGAGACCCAGTACTTC. Translating gives CASSVDPAGGNQETQYF.

V is TRBV27 and J is TRBJ1-1, with TRBD1 matching over 7 bases. Looked up from germline, CDR1 is MNHEY and CDR2 is SMNVEV (reference sequence). The CDR3 covers 14 residues. The junction had 2 bases not matched to a gene; V was cut back by 0 bases and J by 4 bases. The CDR3 reads CASSLSQGITEAFF. CDR3 DNA sequence: TGTGCCAGCAGTTTATCACAGGGGATCACTGAAGCTTTCTTT.

The chain combines TRBV6-5 with TRBJ2-2; 7 bases fit TRBD1. The CDR3 length is 15 residues. Germline values: CDR1 MNHEY, CDR2 SVGAGI. The trim removed 6 bases at V and 1 base at J, leaving 5 bases unmatched. The CDR3 nucleotides read TGTGCCAGCAGCTCGGACAGGTTGAACACCGGGGAGCTGTTTTTT. Its protein product is CASSSDRLNTGELFF.

This sequence joins TRBV6-1 and TRBJ2-7, with D maybe TRBD2 (6 bases). Trimming removed 1 base at V and 1 base at J, with 14 bases between. Germline V gene sequence: CDR1 MNHNS, CDR2 SASEGT. The CDR3 runs to 16 residues. In DNA form, the CDR3 reads TGTGCCAGCAGTGAAGATGGGGGGACGCCTTCCTACGAGCAGTACTTC. This gives the protein CASSEDGGTPSYEQYF.

The chain combines TRBV29-1 with TRBJ1-2; possibly TRBD1 for D (6 bases). Germline V gene lookup returns CDR1 SQVTM and CDR2 ANQGSEA. CDR3 length: 11 amino acids. Trimming took 7 bases from V and 7 from J, leaving 13 bases between them. CDR3 sequence reads: CSGGGGGGYTF. The CDR3 DNA sequence: TGCAGCGGGGGGGGAGGGGGTGGCTACACCTTC.